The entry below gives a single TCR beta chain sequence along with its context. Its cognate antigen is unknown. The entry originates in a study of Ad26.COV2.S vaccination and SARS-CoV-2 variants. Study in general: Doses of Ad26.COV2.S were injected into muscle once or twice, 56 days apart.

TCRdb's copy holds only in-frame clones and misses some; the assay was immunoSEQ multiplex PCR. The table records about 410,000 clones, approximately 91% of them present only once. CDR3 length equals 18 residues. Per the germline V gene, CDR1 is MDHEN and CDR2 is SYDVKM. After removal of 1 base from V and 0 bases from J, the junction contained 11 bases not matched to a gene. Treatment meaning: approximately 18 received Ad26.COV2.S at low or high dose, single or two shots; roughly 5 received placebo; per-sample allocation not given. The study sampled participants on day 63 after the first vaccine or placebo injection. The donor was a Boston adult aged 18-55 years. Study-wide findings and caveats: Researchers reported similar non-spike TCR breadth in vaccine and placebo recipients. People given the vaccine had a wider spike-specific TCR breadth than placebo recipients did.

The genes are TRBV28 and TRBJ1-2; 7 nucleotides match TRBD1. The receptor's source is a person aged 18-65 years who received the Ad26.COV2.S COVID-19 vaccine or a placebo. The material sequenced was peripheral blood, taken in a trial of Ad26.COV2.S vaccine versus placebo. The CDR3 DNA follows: TGTGCCAGCAGTTTATATAGGGGGCCAGGGGTTTCTAACTATGGCTACACCTTC. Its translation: CASSLYRGPGVSNYGYTF.